A selection of T cell receptor beta chains follows, all from one sample in a study of OX40 agonist ivuxolimab in advanced cancers. Sequencing was performed with immunoSEQ multiplex PCR; in TCRdb, only in-frame clones are kept and a portion is missing. The sample carries some 76,000 clones, approximately 86% recorded once. The sample here was CD4+ or CD8+ T cells sorted from blood, taken in a trial of the OX40 agonist ivuxolimab. The receptors come from an adult with an advanced solid tumor such as melanoma, head and neck, liver or kidney cancer. CDR3s include the opening cysteine and the closing phenylalanine or tryptophan. A D gene is named only where the DNA matches it firmly. The size field is filled for only some rows; it gives once, few, many or a size class.

d_call	clone_size	v_call	j_call	cdr3_nt	cdr3_aa
.	few	TRBV6-1	TRBJ1-4	TGTGCCAGCAGTGAAGGGGCAGAGGAAAAACTGTTTTTT	CASSEGAEEKLFF
.	.	TRBV2	TRBJ2-3	TGTGCCTCCTCCCCCTCTGGCATCACAGATACGCAGTATTTT	CASSPSGITDTQYF
TRBD2	.	TRBV11-2	TRBJ2-2	TGTGCCAGCACCCCGCTCGGGAGGGCGCGGACCGGGGAGCTGTTTTTT	CASTPLGRARTGELFF
.	.	TRBV7-8	TRBJ2-7	TGTGCCAGCAGCCCAGACAGGGCCCGGGAGGAGCAGTACTTC	CASSPDRAREEQYF
.	.	TRBV2	TRBJ2-6	TGTGCCAGCAGTCCGGGACGTCGGGCCAACGTCCTGACTTTC	CASSPGRRANVLTF
TRBD2	.	TRBV12-5	TRBJ2-3	TGTGCTAGTGGTTTGTCGGGGGGAGATACGCAGTATTTT	CASGLSGGDTQYF
TRBD1	.	TRBV28	TRBJ2-7	TGTGCCAGCAGTCTCCTGCACAGGGGCGCCTACGAGCAGTACTTC	CASSLLHRGAYEQYF
.	.	TRBV5-6	TRBJ2-1	TGTGCCAGCAGCCCCTTGGCGACCGGGTCCTACAATGAGCAGTTCTTC	CASSPLATGSYNEQFF
TRBD2	few	TRBV6-5	TRBJ2-7	TGTGCCAGCAGCATAGCGGGGGGAAGGGCCTACGAGCAGTACTTC	CASSIAGGRAYEQYF
.	.	TRBV14	TRBJ1-1	TGTGCCAGCAGCCAACAGGGGAACACTGAAGCTTTCTTT	CASSQQGNTEAFF
.	.	TRBV5-1	TRBJ1-2	TGCGCCAGCAGCTTGGAACTGGATAACTATGGCTACACCTTC	CASSLELDNYGYTF
.	.	TRBV2	TRBJ2-3	TGTGCCAGCATTTCGGGACTTCTCGGGAAAGATACGCAGTATTTT	CASISGLLGKDTQYF
.	.	TRBV29-1	TRBJ2-2	TGCAGCGTAGTTGTGGGAAGGGAGCTGTTTTTT	CSVVVGRELFF
.	.	TRBV2	TRBJ1-2	TGTGCCAGCAGTGTGGACAGACTTGACCCCTATGGCTACACCTTC	CASSVDRLDPYGYTF
.	.	TRBV14	TRBJ2-6	TGTGCCAGCAGACTATGGACGGTACTCTCTGGGGCCAACGTCCTGACTTTC	CASRLWTVLSGANVLTF
TRBD1	.	TRBV5-4	TRBJ2-2	TGTGCCAGCAGACGGGACAGTACGAACACCGGGGAGCTGTTTTTT	CASRRDSTNTGELFF
.	.	TRBV5-4	TRBJ2-7	TGTGCCAGCAGCTCCGGGAGAATCTACGAGCAGTACTTC	CASSSGRIYEQYF
.	.	TRBV6-6	TRBJ1-5	TGTGCCAGCGGCGATCAGGGAAGGGGCAATCAGCCCCAGCATTTT	CASGDQGRGNQPQHF
.	.	TRBV29-1	TRBJ2-3	TGCAGCGTCCCTGAAAGGGGCAAGAGCACAGATACGCAGTATTTT	CSVPERGKSTDTQYF
TRBD1	.	TRBV28	TRBJ1-2	TGTGCCACACAAGAAGAGGGACAGGGCTTCTATGGCTACACCTTC	CATQEEGQGFYGYTF
.	.	TRBV9	TRBJ2-7	TGTGCCAGCAGCGTAGCTCAATGGTCCTACGAGCAGTACTTC	CASSVAQWSYEQYF
.	once	TRBV4-3	TRBJ1-1	TGCGCCAGCAGCCAAGATGGGAGGAACACTGAAGCTTTCTTT	CASSQDGRNTEAFF
TRBD2	.	TRBV7-2	TRBJ2-7	TGTGCCAGCAGGTGGGGTCTAAGGGGAGCGGGAGGCGAGCAGTACTTC	CASRWGLRGAGGEQYF
TRBD2	.	TRBV18	TRBJ2-1	TGTGCCAGCTCAGCCGGGACTAGCGGGAGGGCCACCGAGCAGTTCTTC	CASSAGTSGRATEQFF
.	.	TRBV6-1	TRBJ2-3	TGTGCCAGCAGTGAAGGGGGCGGCCCAGATACGCAGTATTTT	CASSEGGGPDTQYF
.	.	TRBV2	TRBJ2-3	TGTGCCAGCAAACCAGGGGAGGGCACAGATACGCAGTATTTT	CASKPGEGTDTQYF
.	.	TRBV27	TRBJ2-7	TGTGCCAGCAGTAAGGGTGCAGGTCTCTTATCCGAGCAGTACTTC	CASSKGAGLLSEQYF
.	.	TRBV6-4	TRBJ1-1	TGTGCCAGCAGTGCCACTATGAACACTGAAGCTTTCTTT	CASSATMNTEAFF
.	.	TRBV28	TRBJ1-6	TGTGCCAGCCGACCTGCCACGGGGAATTCACCCCTCCACTTT	CASRPATGNSPLHF
.	once	TRBV4-1	TRBJ1-2	TGCGCCAGCAGCCAAGAAGCGGGCGCCACTAACTATGGCTACACCTTC	CASSQEAGATNYGYTF
TRBD2	once	TRBV11-2	TRBJ2-7	TGTGCCAGCAGCGCTGGGACTAGCGGAGATTACGAGCAGTACTTC	CASSAGTSGDYEQYF
.	.	TRBV30	TRBJ1-2	TGTGCCTGGCGAAATCCGGGACTCAGCTATGGCTACACCTTC	CAWRNPGLSYGYTF
TRBD2	.	TRBV2	TRBJ2-5	TGTGCCAGCACGCGGGGGGGCCATGAGACCCAGTACTTC	CASTRGGHETQYF
TRBD2	.	TRBV28	TRBJ2-7	TGTGCCAGCAGTCCCCCGGGACTAGCAAGCTACGAGCAGTACTTC	CASSPPGLASYEQYF
.	.	TRBV28	TRBJ2-1	TGTGCCAGCAGCCCACATTCGATGCCCAGACACAATGAGCAGTTCTTC	CASSPHSMPRHNEQFF
.	.	TRBV28	TRBJ1-2	TGTGCCAGCAGCTTATTTTCGGGGCAGACTAACTATGGCTACACCTTC	CASSLFSGQTNYGYTF
.	few	TRBV2	TRBJ2-7	TGTGCCAGCGGCCGGGACTACGAGCAGTACTTC	CASGRDYEQYF
.	few	TRBV7-8	TRBJ1-6	TGTGCCAGCAGCCTCAATTCACCCCTCCACTTT	CASSLNSPLHF
.	.	TRBV28	TRBJ1-5	TGTGCCAGCACCGACCCGACAGTAAGCAATCAGCCCCAGCATTTT	CASTDPTVSNQPQHF
.	.	TRBV18	TRBJ2-2	TGTGCCAGCTCCGGACAGAACACCGGGGAGCTGTTTTTT	CASSGQNTGELFF
TRBD1	.	TRBV30	TRBJ1-5	TGTGCCTGGAGTGGTCCCAGGACAGGGAACAATCAGCCCCAGCATTTT	CAWSGPRTGNNQPQHF
.	.	TRBV27	TRBJ2-2	TGTGCCAGCAGTTTATTTTCTGGGGGCGCAGGGGAGCTGTTTTTT	CASSLFSGGAGELFF
TRBD1	.	TRBV28	TRBJ1-2	TGTGCCAGCGAAGGGGACAGGGGGCTGTATGGCTACACCTTC	CASEGDRGLYGYTF
.	.	TRBV5-4	TRBJ2-5	TGTGCCAGCAGCCTGATAGAGGGCCAGAGGACCCAGTACTTC	CASSLIEGQRTQYF
.	.	TRBV5-6	TRBJ2-1	TGTGCCAGCAGCTCCATCAATGAGCAGTTCTTC	CASSSINEQFF
.	.	TRBV2	TRBJ1-1	TGTGCCAGCAGTCCCCGACAGATTTACACTGAAGCTTTCTTT	CASSPRQIYTEAFF
TRBD2	.	TRBV7-3	TRBJ2-7	TGTGCCAGCAGCTTAACGGCCGGGACTAGGAGCGAGCAGTACTTC	CASSLTAGTRSEQYF
TRBD1	once	TRBV6-1	TRBJ2-7	TGTGCCACCAGGGGACAGATTAGCTCCTACGAGCAGTACTTC	CATRGQISSYEQYF
.	.	TRBV5-1	TRBJ1-6	TGCGCCAGCAGCTTTTCCGGGGGCGGCAAGAATAATTCACCCCTCCACTTT	CASSFSGGGKNNSPLHF
.	.	TRBV13	TRBJ1-1	TGTGCCAGCAGCTTACGTCCAGGGGCTGAAGCTTTCTTT	CASSLRPGAEAFF
.	.	TRBV7-3	TRBJ2-3	TGTGCCAGCAGCCCCAGCCGGGCCGTGGGCGATACGCAGTATTTT	CASSPSRAVGDTQYF
TRBD2	.	TRBV6-4	TRBJ2-2	TGTGCCAGCAGTGAGACTAGCGGGAACACCGGGGAGCTGTTTTTT	CASSETSGNTGELFF
.	.	TRBV28	TRBJ1-2	TGTGCCAGCAGTTTTGTATCTAGGACTTTCGGCTACACCTTC	CASSFVSRTFGYTF
.	.	TRBV11-3	TRBJ2-5	TGTGCCAGCAGCACAGCAGGGGCTGCGCAGTACTTC	CASSTAGAAQYF
.	.	TRBV10-3	TRBJ1-2	TGTGCCATCGCTAAAGACAGTAACTATGGCTACACCTTC	CAIAKDSNYGYTF